This TCR beta chain was identified in a study of T cells in Graves' hyperthyroidism and ophthalmopathy. Points from the study as a whole: Ophthalmopathy could be told apart from stable hyperthyroidism with a 13 V-J model. Also found in blood were most expanded thyroid clonotypes above 0.001.

Uncontrolled infection, other autoimmune disease, pregnancy or lactation barred patients from enrollment. This clonotype was recorded at least ten times. What it binds is not known. Researchers amplified the TCR beta CDR3 regions from RNA transcripts. When the TCR CDR3 underwent first-round RT-PCR, the HTBI primer set was used. TCRdb used MiXCR to reprocess the multiplex PCR reads, holding one entry per CDR3 protein. Counted here are some 490,000 distinct CDR3 sequences, about 16% occurring once; the ten biggest clones make up 29%. Source material: blood. The receptor's source is a woman aged 30 to 39 with Graves' ophthalmopathy.

In nucleotides, the CDR3 is TGTGCCAGCAGTATAACACCGGGACAGGGGGGCCTACTGGGCTACGAGCAGTACTTC. Translated, it gives CASSITPGQGGLLGYEQYF. The chain combines TRBV27 with TRBJ2-7; 11 positions match TRBD1. J lost 3 bases, V lost 5 bases, and 18 bases had no gene match. The CDR3 length is 19 residues. Germline-derived CDR1 and CDR2 are MNHEY and SMNVEV (reference sequence).